This entry describes one T cell receptor (beta chain). Its antigen remains unidentified. Isolated RNA was reverse transcribed in full, so expressed TCRB transcripts were sequenced. The method was immunoSEQ multiplex PCR; TCRdb's version includes in-frame clones alone and lacks a portion of them. The sample consists of roughly 370,000 clones, over 11% of them appearing once. Germline CDR1 reads KGHSH; CDR2 reads LQKENI. V lost 0 bases and J lost 0, with 8 bases in between. This CDR3 comprises 15 residues. CD45RO/CCR7/CD25/CD127/CD95/CD27 sorting isolated CD4+ naive, central memory, regulatory and stem cell-like memory cells. The data stem from a study of beta chain features in type 1 diabetes. Findings and caveats of the study: The study notes PCR might favor shorter templates equally in patients and controls. Insertions at VDJ junctions were less frequent in type 1 diabetes patients. These patients also deleted more nucleotides at the same junctions. There was a moderate but significant shortening of TCRB CDR3s in all four CD4+ subsets of Type 1 diabetes patients.

The sequenced material came from naive CD4+ T cells from blood. The origin of this receptor is a young man in good health. The gene calls are TRBV18 and TRBJ1-1, with D tentatively TRBD1 (5 bases). CDR3 region: CASSPPGRVNTEAFF. The CDR3 region has the DNA TGTGCCAGCTCACCACCGGGACGGGTGAACACTGAAGCTTTCTTT.